A single sample is the source of the 12 T cell receptor beta chains below, sequenced in a study of shared clonotypes between healthy human individuals. Measured with immunoSEQ multiplex PCR; TCRdb has only the in-frame clones, and not every one. The table shows some 2,500,000 clones, with roughly 92% occurring only once. The specimen sequenced was naive CD4+ T cells from PBMCs. Sample subset: CD45RA+ positively selected. The receptors were gathered from a man aged 18 to 29 in good health. Some clones in this sample may be carry-over from other donors' samples.

Only a few counts were recorded for this clone. This sample includes further DNA sequences coding for the same CDR3. The J gene is TRBJ1-1, the V gene TRBV9, with no clear D. The CDR3 is 13 residues long. Germline-derived CDR1 and CDR2 are SGDLS and YYNGEE. V gave up 1 base and J gave up 1 base, with 5 bases separating them. The DNA for the CDR3 is TGTGCCAGCAGCGTATCAAGGAACACTGAAGCTTTCTTT. Translation gives CASSVSRNTEAFF.

The rearrangement links TRBV27 to TRBJ1-1, with a tentative D call TRBD1 (6 bases). The germline V and J ends were trimmed by 8 bases and 2 bases, with 12 bases remaining between them. Per the germline V gene, CDR1 is MNHEY and CDR2 is SMNVEV (reference sequence). The CDR3 contains 13 residues. The CDR3 loop is CASGEGGNTEAFF. DNA for the CDR3: TGTGCCAGCGGGGAGGGGGGAAACACTGAAGCTTTCTTT.

This chain joins TRBV12-5 and TRBJ1-2; D is possibly TRBD1 (5 bases). With 6 bases removed from V and 4 bases from J, the gap between germline ends came to 21 bases. This CDR3 is built from 16 residues. From germline, CDR1 is LGHNT and CDR2 FRNRAP. The CDR3 DNA reads as TGTGCTAGTGGACGTGGAGACAGCGGCAGTTCCTATGGCTACACCTTC. It translates to CASGRGDSGSSYGYTF.

As regards this clone: Different DNA sequences within this sample yield the same CDR3. This chain joins TRBV29-1 and TRBJ1-2; D remains ambiguous. Germline V gene sequence: CDR1 SQVTM, CDR2 ANQGSEA. V lost 4 bases and J lost 0, with 6 bases in between. The CDR3 totals 12 residues. The CDR3 reads CSVGGSNYGYTF. The CDR3 coding sequence is TGCAGCGTTGGCGGATCTAACTATGGCTACACCTTC.

The V call is TRBV5-1, the J call TRBJ2-5; D ambiguous. Germline lookup yields CDR1 SGHRS and CDR2 YFSETQ. The CDR3 length is 16 residues. V shed 4 bases and J shed 3 bases, with 19 bases lying between them. The CDR3 spells CASSPRVGRRKETQYF. CDR3 DNA sequence: TGCGCCAGCAGCCCGCGTGTCGGACGGCGCAAAGAGACCCAGTACTTC.

The chain carries TRBV10-1 and TRBJ2-1; TRBD1 matches 7 bases. Trimming cost V 5 bases and J 4 bases; bases outside gene matches: 11. CDR3 length: 16 residues. The germline V gene encodes CDR1 WNHNN and CDR2 SYGVQD (reference sequence). CDR3 DNA sequence: TGCGCCAGCAGTCCCAGACAGGGAAGGGATTACAATGAGCAGTTCTTC. It encodes CASSPRQGRDYNEQFF.

Note on this clone: This CDR3 is also generated by other DNA sequences in the sample. The chain is built from TRBV5-1 and TRBJ2-6; D remains unclear. CDR3 size: 14 residues. V was trimmed by 0 bases and J by 1 base, leaving 2 bases between them. From germline, CDR1 is SGHRS and CDR2 YFSETQ. CDR3 in amino acids: CASSLGSGANVLTF. In DNA form, the CDR3 reads TGCGCCAGCAGCTTGGGTTCTGGGGCCAACGTCCTGACTTTC.

This sequence joins TRBV9 and TRBJ2-2; TRBD2 aligns across 12 bases. Trimming removed 3 bases from V and 5 bases from J; junction bases left unmatched: 8. Germline lookup yields CDR1 SGDLS and CDR2 YYNGEE. The CDR3 has 17 residues. The CDR3 DNA is TGTGCCAGCAGCGCCCGACTAGCGGGAGAGTGGACCGGGGAGCTGTTTTTT. Encoded protein: CASSARLAGEWTGELFF.

The chain carries TRBV28 and TRBJ1-5; D is undetermined. Germline lookup yields CDR1 MDHEN and CDR2 SYDVKM. V gave up 10 bases and J gave up 6 bases, with 7 bases separating them. This CDR3 contains 10 residues. The CDR3 reads CATGSQPQHF. CDR3 in DNA: TGTGCCACCGGGAGTCAGCCCCAGCATTTT.

V is TRBV6-1 and J is TRBJ1-2; no reliable D call. The length of the CDR3 is 12 residues. V was cut by 7 bases and J by 4 bases, with 10 bases left in between. Germline lookup yields CDR1 MNHNS and CDR2 SASEGT. CDR3 loop: CASNTRGYGYTF. The CDR3 DNA follows: TGTGCCAGCAACACGCGCGGCTATGGCTACACCTTC.

The chain has TRBV7-9 and TRBJ2-7, with 8 bases lining up with TRBD1. This CDR3 spans 16 amino acids. The J segment lost 2 bases and the V segment lost 4 bases, leaving 10 bases of the junction unmatched. From germline, CDR1 is SEHNR and CDR2 FQNEAQ (reference sequence). For the CDR3, the DNA is TGTGCCAGCAGCTCCGTCCCGGGACAGGATACCTACGAGCAGTACTTC. Translation: CASSSVPGQDTYEQYF.

The count of this clone is one. The V and J genes are TRBV9 and TRBJ2-3; 8 bases align to TRBD2. CDR1 and CDR2 from the germline V gene are SGDLS and YYNGEE. The CDR3 totals 16 residues. J lost 3 bases, V lost 4 bases, and 10 bases had no gene match. This CDR3 is CASSTQQGGGTDTQYF. As DNA, the CDR3 is TGTGCCAGCAGCACCCAACAGGGCGGGGGGACAGATACGCAGTATTTT.